This entry concerns a single T cell receptor beta chain. The entry originates in a study of OX40 agonist ivuxolimab in advanced cancers. About the research overall: It was ivuxolimab, an agonistic anti-OX40 (CD134) antibody, that patients were treated with. From 23 to 79 years was the age range, with a mean of 60 years, and over 80% were male.

Data came from immunoSEQ multiplex PCR; TCRdb stores just in-frame clones and leaves some out. Among 35,000 to 40,000 clones, 65% to 85% were seen once, and the ten largest hold less than 25%. V was pared by 1 base and J by 4 bases, with 8 bases of the junction left unmatched. The CDR3 runs 16 residues. Germline V gives CDR1 LGHNA, CDR2 YSLEER. This chain uses TRBV4-3 with TRBJ2-3; TRBD2 aligns across 7 bases. The sequences come from CD4+ or CD8+ T cells sorted from blood, collected in a trial of the OX40 agonist ivuxolimab. The clonotype was recovered from an adult with an advanced solid tumor such as melanoma, head and neck, liver or kidney cancer. CDR3 sequence reads: CASSQGGGGRADTQYF. The CDR3 bases are TGCGCCAGCAGCCAAGGAGGCGGGGGAAGGGCAGATACGCAGTATTTT.